A single sample is the source of the 19 T cell receptor beta chains below, sequenced in a study of blood T cell repertoires in COVID-19. Measured with immunoSEQ multiplex PCR; TCRdb has only the in-frame clones, and not every one. This sample has roughly 200,000 clones; around 89% occur once, and the top ten carry about 4.1%. The sequenced sample consisted of peripheral blood. These receptors were obtained from a woman aged 25 to 39 with acute or convalescent COVID-19.

The chain recombines TRBV21-1 with TRBJ1-2. TRBV21-1 represents a pseudogene. The CDR3 has 10 residues. The CDR3 reads CARPYDGYTF. The CDR3 region has the DNA TGTGCCAGACCCTATGATGGCTACACCTTC.

This clone has just a few counts. The chain employs TRBV5-1 and TRBJ1-1; tentatively, D is TRBD1 (5 bases). Trimming left V 0 bases short and J 1 base short, with 10 bases between. CDR1 and CDR2 (germline): SGHRS, YFSETQ. This CDR3 has 15 residues. The CDR3 spells CASSLVGRENTEAFF. CDR3 sequence (DNA): TGCGCCAGCAGCTTGGTGGGCAGGGAGAACACTGAAGCTTTCTTT.

This clone was recorded only once. The CDR3 is CASSVRTGELFF. In DNA form, the CDR3 reads TGTGCCAGCAGCGTACGGACCGGGGAGCTGTTTTTT. The V gene is TRBV28, the J gene TRBJ2-2; D gene ambiguous. CDR3 size: 12 residues. Germline V CDR1 and CDR2: MDHEN, SYDVKM. Between the trimmed V and J ends, which lost 6 bases and 5 bases, there was a span of 7 bases.

The chain combines TRBV6-5 with TRBJ2-7, with 7 positions matching TRBD1. V gave up 0 bases and J gave up 3 bases; unmatched junction bases: 5. Germline-derived CDR1 and CDR2 are MNHEY and SVGAGI. This CDR3 has 15 amino acids. CDR3 in amino acids: CASSYSIAGGYEQYF. As DNA, the CDR3 is TGTGCCAGCAGTTACTCGATTGCAGGGGGCTACGAGCAGTACTTC.

CDR3 coding DNA: TGTGCCAGCAGCCACCGCCCTACAGGGAAAGACAATGAGCAGTTCTTC. Translated, it gives CASSHRPTGKDNEQFF. The chain recombines TRBV7-9 with TRBJ2-1, with TRBD1 as a possible D gene (6 bases). CDR3 length: 16 residues. Germline V gene sequence: CDR1 SEHNR, CDR2 FQNEAQ (reference sequence). Trimming took off 5 bases at V and 5 bases at J, with 19 bases between the two ends.

This sequence joins TRBV5-4 and TRBJ2-5; D possibly corresponds to TRBD2 (6 bases). The germline V gene encodes CDR1 SGHNT and CDR2 YYREEE (reference sequence). The germline V and J ends were trimmed by 4 bases and 4 bases, with 17 bases remaining between them. The CDR3 sequence is 15 residues long. The CDR3 region has the DNA TGTGCCAGCAGCCGCGACCCTACGGAGGGAGAGACCCAGTACTTC. The encoded protein is CASSRDPTEGETQYF.

The rearrangement uses TRBV7-9 and TRBJ2-5, with a possible D match to TRBD1 (5 bases). V dropped 6 bases and J dropped 5 bases, with 19 bases sitting between them. The CDR3 is made up of 15 amino acids. Germline CDR1 is SEHNR and CDR2 is FQNEAQ (reference sequence). Written as DNA, the CDR3 is TGTGCCAGCAGTCCTGGGGCCTCCTCGGGTGAGACCCAGTACTTC. This translates into CASSPGASSGETQYF. The entire variable domain, with the rest obtained from reference TRBV7-9 and TRBJ2-5, is as follows: DTGVSQNPRHKITKRGQNVTFRCDPISEHNRLYWYRQTLGQGPEFLTYFQNEAQLEKSRLLSDRFSAERPKGSFSTLEIQRTEQGDSAMYLCASSPGASSGETQYFGPGTRLLVL.

The chain is built from TRBV7-9 and TRBJ2-1, with D possibly matching TRBD1 (5 bases). This CDR3 contains 14 residues. Trimming left V 5 bases short and J 7 bases short, with 15 bases between. Germline V lookup: CDR1 SEHNR, CDR2 FQNEAQ (reference sequence). In DNA form, the CDR3 reads TGTGCCAGCAGCCCAACACAGGCGTTGAATGAGCAGTTCTTC. It encodes CASSPTQALNEQFF.

The rearrangement uses TRBV4-2 and TRBJ2-1; 8 nucleotides line up with TRBD2. Germline lookup yields CDR1 LGHNA and CDR2 YNFKEQ. V shed 0 bases and J 5 bases; nucleotides not matched to a gene: 9. This CDR3 contains 17 residues. DNA for the CDR3: TGTGCCAGCAGCCAAGAGAAGGAGCGGGAGAGAAACAATGAGCAGTTCTTC. This codes for CASSQEKERERNNEQFF.

The gene calls are TRBV19 and TRBJ1-6; the D is unclear. Trimming took 3 bases from V and 9 from J, leaving 9 bases between them. Germline V CDR1 and CDR2: LNHDA, SQIVND (reference sequence). The CDR3 has 13 amino acids. This chain's CDR3 is CASSIGRISPLHF. DNA for the CDR3: TGTGCCAGTAGTATTGGGAGAATTTCACCCCTCCACTTT. Using reference TRBV19 and TRBJ1-6 for the parts outside the CDR3, the full variable domain is DGGITQSPKYLFRKEGQNVTLSCEQNLNHDAMYWYRQDPGQGLRLIYYSQIVNDFQKGDIAEGYSVSREKKESFPLTVTSAQKNPTAFYLCASSIGRISPLHFGNGTRLTVT.

The gene calls are TRBV2 and TRBJ2-1, with no clear D. Germline CDR1 reads SNHLY; CDR2 reads FYNNEI. V was trimmed by 2 bases and J by 4 bases, leaving 9 bases between them. The CDR3 is made up of 14 amino acids. The CDR3 spells CASSESPRYNEQFF. DNA of the CDR3: TGTGCCAGCAGTGAATCCCCCAGATACAATGAGCAGTTCTTC.

A single count supports this clone. V is TRBV27 and J is TRBJ1-2; 7 bases are shared with TRBD1. Germline loops: CDR1 MNHEY, CDR2 SMNVEV (reference sequence). There are 14 residues in the CDR3. Trimming cost V 5 bases and J 6 bases; bases outside gene matches: 9. CDR3 DNA sequence: TGTGCCAGCAGTCCACTCCGGGACAGAGATGGCTACACCTTC. This encodes CASSPLRDRDGYTF.

The CDR3 is CASSLVLAGEQFF. As DNA, the CDR3 is TGTGCCAGCAGCTTGGTTCTAGCGGGGGAGCAGTTCTTC. The chain is built from TRBV11-2 and TRBJ2-1; 9 bases agree with TRBD2. The germline V gene encodes CDR1 SGHAT and CDR2 FQNNGV. There are 13 residues in the CDR3. The ends lost 3 bases at V and 10 bases at J; junction bases unmatched: 4.

CDR3 nucleotide sequence: TGTGCCAGCAGCCCTGGGGACAGCCCGAACACTGAAGCTTTCTTT. This encodes CASSPGDSPNTEAFF. The rearrangement links TRBV3-1 (or the pseudogene TRBV3-2) to TRBJ1-1; 7 nucleotides match TRBD1. Germline V gives CDR1 LGHDT, CDR2 YNNKEL (reference sequence). The J segment lost 1 base and the V segment lost 4 bases, leaving 6 bases of the junction unmatched. The CDR3 loop spans 15 amino acids.

This chain joins TRBV18 and TRBJ2-1; 14 bases match TRBD2. This CDR3 region has 17 residues. CDR1 and CDR2 from the germline V gene are KGHSH and LQKENI. The junction had 7 bases not matched to a gene; V was cut back by 3 bases and J by 6 bases. This CDR3 is CASSPWTSGRSSNEQFF. The CDR3 DNA sequence: TGTGCCAGCTCACCGTGGACTAGCGGGAGGTCGAGCAATGAGCAGTTCTTC. Supplemented by reference TRBV18 and TRBJ2-1, the full variable domain reads NAGVMQNPRHLVRRRGQEARLRCSPMKGHSHVYWYRQLPEEGLKFMVYLQKENIIDESGMPKERFSAEFPKEGPSILRIQQVVRGDSAAYFCASSPWTSGRSSNEQFFGPGTRLTVL.

This sequence joins TRBV27 and TRBJ2-7; perhaps TRBD2 as D (6 bases). V was shortened by 3 bases and J by 4 bases, with 13 bases between the two germline ends. Germline CDR1 and CDR2: MNHEY and SMNVEV (reference sequence). CDR3 length equals 14 residues. The CDR3 here is CASSLSRDSYEQYF. The CDR3 DNA sequence: TGTGCCAGCAGTTTGTCTCGGGACTCTTACGAGCAGTACTTC.

The chain employs TRBV5-1 and TRBJ1-1; D is perhaps TRBD1 (5 bases). Germline CDR1 SGHRS, CDR2 YFSETQ. Deletions cut 0 bases from V and 2 bases from J, with 11 bases between. The CDR3 covers 15 residues. This CDR3 is CASSLAGGANTEAFF. The CDR3 DNA follows: TGCGCCAGCAGCTTGGCCGGAGGGGCCAACACTGAAGCTTTCTTT.

The rearrangement links TRBV5-1 to TRBJ1-1; D possibly corresponds to TRBD1 (6 bases). CDR3 length: 11 amino acids. The V end was cut by 4 bases, the J end by 9 bases, with 10 bases between. From germline, CDR1 is SGHRS and CDR2 YFSETQ. The CDR3 protein is CASSGGDKAFF. In DNA, the CDR3 is TGCGCCAGCAGCGGGGGGGACAAAGCTTTCTTT.

CDR3 sequence: CASSKTRFTDTQYF. CDR3 DNA sequence: TGTGCCAGCAGTAAGACTAGATTCACAGATACGCAGTATTTT. The chain is built from TRBV28 and TRBJ2-3, with D tentatively TRBD2 (6 bases). V shed 5 bases and J shed 2 bases, with 11 bases lying between them. Germline CDR1 reads MDHEN; CDR2 reads SYDVKM. CDR3 size: 14 residues.